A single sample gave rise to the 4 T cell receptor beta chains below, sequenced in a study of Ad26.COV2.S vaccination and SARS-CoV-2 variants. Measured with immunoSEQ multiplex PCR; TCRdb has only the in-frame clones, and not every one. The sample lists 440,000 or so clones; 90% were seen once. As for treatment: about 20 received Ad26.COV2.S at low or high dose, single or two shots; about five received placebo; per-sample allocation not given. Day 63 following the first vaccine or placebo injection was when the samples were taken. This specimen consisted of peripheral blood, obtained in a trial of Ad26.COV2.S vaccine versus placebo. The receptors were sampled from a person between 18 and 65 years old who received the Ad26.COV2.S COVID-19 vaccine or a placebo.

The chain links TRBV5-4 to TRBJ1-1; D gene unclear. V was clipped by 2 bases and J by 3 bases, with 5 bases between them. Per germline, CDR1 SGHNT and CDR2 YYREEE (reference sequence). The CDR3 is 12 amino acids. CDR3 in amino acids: CASSFEDTEAFF. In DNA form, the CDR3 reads TGTGCCAGCAGCTTCGAGGACACTGAAGCTTTCTTT.

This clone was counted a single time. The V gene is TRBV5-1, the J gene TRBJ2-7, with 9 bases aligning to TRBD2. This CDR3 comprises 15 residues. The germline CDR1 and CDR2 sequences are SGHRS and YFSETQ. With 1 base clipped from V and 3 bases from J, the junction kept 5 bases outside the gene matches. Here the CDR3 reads CASSLWSSGVYEQYF. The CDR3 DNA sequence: TGCGCCAGCAGCTTGTGGTCTAGCGGGGTCTACGAGCAGTACTTC.

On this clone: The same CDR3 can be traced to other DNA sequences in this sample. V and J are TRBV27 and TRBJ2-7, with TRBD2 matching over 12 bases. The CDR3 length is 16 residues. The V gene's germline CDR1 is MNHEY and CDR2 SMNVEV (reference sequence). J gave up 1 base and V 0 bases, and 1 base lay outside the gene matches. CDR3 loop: CASSLSGLAGSYEQYF. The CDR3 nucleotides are TGTGCCAGCAGTTTATCAGGACTAGCGGGATCCTACGAGCAGTACTTC.

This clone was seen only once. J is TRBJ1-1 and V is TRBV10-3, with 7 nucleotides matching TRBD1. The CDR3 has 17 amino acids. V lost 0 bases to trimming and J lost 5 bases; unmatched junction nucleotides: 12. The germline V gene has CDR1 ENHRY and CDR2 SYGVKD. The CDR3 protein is CAISESRGRRGETEAFF. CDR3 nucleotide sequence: TGTGCCATCAGTGAGTCGAGGGGGCGCAGGGGAGAGACTGAAGCTTTCTTT.